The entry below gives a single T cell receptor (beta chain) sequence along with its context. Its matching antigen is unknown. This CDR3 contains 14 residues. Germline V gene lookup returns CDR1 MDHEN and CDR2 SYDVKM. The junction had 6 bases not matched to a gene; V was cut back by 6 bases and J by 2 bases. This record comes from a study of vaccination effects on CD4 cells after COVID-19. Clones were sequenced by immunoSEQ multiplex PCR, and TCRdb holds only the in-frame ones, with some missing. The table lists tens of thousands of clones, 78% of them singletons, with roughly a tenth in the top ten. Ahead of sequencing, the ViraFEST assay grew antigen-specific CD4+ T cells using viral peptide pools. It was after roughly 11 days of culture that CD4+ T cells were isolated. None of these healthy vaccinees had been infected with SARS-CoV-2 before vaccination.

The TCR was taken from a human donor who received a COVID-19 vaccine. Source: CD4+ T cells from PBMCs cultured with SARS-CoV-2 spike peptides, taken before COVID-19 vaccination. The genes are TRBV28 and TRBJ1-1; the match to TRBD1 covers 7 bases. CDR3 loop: CASRRGGANTEAFF. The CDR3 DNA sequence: TGTGCCAGCAGGAGAGGGGGCGCTAACACTGAAGCTTTCTTT.